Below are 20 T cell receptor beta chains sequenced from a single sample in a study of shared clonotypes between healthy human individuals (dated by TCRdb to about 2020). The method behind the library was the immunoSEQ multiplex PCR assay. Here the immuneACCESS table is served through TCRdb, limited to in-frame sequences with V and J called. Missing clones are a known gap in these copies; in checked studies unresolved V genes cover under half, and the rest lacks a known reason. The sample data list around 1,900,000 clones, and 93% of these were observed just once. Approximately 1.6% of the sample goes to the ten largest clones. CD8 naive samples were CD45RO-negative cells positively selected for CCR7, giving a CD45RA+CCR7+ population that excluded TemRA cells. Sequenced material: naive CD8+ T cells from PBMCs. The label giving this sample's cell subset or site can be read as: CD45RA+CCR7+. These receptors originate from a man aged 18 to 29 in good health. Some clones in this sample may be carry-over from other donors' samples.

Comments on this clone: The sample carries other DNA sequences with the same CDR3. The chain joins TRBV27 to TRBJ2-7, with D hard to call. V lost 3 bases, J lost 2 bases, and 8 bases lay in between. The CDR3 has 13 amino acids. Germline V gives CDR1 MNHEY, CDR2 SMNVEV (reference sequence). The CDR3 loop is CASSFGSAYEQYF. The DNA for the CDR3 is TGTGCCAGCAGTTTTGGCTCAGCCTACGAGCAGTACTTC.

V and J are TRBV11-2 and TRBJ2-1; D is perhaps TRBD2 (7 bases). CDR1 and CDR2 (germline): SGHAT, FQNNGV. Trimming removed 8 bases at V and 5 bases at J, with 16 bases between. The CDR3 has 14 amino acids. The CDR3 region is CASPRGGGDNEQFF. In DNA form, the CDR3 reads TGTGCCAGCCCTAGGGGGGGCGGAGACAATGAGCAGTTCTTC.

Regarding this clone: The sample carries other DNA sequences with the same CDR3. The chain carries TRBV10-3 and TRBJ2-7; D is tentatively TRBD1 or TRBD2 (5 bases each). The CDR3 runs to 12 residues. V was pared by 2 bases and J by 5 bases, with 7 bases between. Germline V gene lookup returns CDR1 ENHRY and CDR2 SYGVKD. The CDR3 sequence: CAISEGGDEQYF. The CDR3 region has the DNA TGTGCCATCAGTGAGGGGGGTGACGAGCAGTACTTC.

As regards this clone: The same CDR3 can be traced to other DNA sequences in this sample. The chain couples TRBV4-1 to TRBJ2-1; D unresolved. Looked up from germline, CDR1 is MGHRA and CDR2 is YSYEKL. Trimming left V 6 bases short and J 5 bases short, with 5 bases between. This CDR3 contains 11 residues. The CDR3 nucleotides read TGCGCCAGCAGTCAGAACAATGAGCAGTTCTTC. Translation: CASSQNNEQFF.

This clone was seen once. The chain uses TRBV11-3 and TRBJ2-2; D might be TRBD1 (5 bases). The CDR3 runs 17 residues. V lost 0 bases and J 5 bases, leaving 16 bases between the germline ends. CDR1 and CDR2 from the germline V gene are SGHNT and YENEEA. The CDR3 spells CASSLEPREGETGELFF. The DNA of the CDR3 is TGTGCCAGCAGCTTAGAGCCCAGGGAAGGAGAGACCGGGGAGCTGTTTTTT.

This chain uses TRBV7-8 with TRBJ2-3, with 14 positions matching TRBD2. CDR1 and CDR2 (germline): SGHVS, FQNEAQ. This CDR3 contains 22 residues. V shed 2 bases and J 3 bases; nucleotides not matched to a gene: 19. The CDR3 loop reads CASSLFLWGLAGESERTDTQYF. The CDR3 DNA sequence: TGTGCCAGCAGCTTATTTCTATGGGGACTAGCGGGAGAATCAGAGAGGACAGATACGCAGTATTTT.

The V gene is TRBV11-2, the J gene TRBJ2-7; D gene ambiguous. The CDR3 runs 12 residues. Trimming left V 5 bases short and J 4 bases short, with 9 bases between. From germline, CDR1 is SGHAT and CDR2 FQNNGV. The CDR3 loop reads CASSNDGYEQYF. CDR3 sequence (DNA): TGTGCCAGCAGCAACGACGGTTACGAGCAGTACTTC.

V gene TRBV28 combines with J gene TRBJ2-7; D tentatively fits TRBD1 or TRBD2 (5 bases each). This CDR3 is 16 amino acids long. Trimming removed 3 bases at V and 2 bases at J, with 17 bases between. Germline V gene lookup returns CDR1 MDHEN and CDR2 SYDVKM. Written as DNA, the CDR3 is TGTGCCAGCAGTTTGGCCCGAATGAGGGGCGCCTACGAGCAGTACTTC. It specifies CASSLARMRGAYEQYF. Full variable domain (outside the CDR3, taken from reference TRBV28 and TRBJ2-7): DVKVTQSSRYLVKRTGEKVFLECVQDMDHENMFWYRQDPGLGLRLIYFSYDVKMKEKGDIPEGYSVSREKKERFSLILESASTNQTSMYLCASSLARMRGAYEQYFGPGTRLTVT.

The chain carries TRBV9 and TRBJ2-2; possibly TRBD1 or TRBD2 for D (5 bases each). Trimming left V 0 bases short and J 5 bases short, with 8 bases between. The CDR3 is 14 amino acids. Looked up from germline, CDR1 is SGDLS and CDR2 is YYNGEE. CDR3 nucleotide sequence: TGTGCCAGCAGCGTAGAATGGGGGACCGGGGAGCTGTTTTTT. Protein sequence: CASSVEWGTGELFF. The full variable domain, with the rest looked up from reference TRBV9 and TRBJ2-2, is DSGVTQTPKHLITATGQRVTLRCSPRSGDLSVYWYQQSLDQGLQFLIQYYNGEERAKGNILERFSAQQFPDLHSELNLSSLELGDSALYFCASSVEWGTGELFFGEGSRLTVL.

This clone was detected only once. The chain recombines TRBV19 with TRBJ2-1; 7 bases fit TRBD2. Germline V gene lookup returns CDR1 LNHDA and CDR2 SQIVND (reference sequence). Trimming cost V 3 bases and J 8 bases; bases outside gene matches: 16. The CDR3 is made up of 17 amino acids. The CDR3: CASSISASVLRGDEQFF. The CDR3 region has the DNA TGTGCCAGTAGTATTTCTGCTAGCGTCCTTCGGGGGGATGAGCAGTTCTTC.

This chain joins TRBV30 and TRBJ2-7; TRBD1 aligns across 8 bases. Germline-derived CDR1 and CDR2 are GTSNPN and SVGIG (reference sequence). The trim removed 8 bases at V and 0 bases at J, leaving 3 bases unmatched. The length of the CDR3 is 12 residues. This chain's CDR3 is CALDRDSYEQYF. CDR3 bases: TGTGCCCTGGACAGGGACTCCTACGAGCAGTACTTC.

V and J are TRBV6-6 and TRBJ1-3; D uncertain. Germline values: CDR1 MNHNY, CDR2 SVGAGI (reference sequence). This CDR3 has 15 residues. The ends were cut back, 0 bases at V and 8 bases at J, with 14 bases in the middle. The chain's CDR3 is CASSYSGSGYDTIYF. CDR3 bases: TGTGCCAGCAGTTACTCGGGGTCGGGTTACGACACCATATATTTT.

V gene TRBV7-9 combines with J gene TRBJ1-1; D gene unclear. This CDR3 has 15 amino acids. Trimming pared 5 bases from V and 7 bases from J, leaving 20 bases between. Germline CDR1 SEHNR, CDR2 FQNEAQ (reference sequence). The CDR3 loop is CASSPPLTRRDEAFF. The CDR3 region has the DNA TGTGCCAGCAGCCCTCCGTTAACAAGGAGGGATGAAGCTTTCTTT.

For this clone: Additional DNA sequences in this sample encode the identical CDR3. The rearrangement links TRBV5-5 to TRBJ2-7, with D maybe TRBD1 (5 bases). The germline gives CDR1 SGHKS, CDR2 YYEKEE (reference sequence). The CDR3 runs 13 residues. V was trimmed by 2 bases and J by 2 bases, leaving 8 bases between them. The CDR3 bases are TGTGCCAGCAGCTTACGACAGACCTACGAGCAGTACTTC. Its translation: CASSLRQTYEQYF.

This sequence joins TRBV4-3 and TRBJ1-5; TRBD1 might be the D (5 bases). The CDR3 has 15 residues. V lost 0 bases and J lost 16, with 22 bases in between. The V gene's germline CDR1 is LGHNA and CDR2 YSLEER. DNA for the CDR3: TGCGCCAGCAGCCAAGAATACCGGTCGACAGCAGAGACCCATTTT. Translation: CASSQEYRSTAETHF.

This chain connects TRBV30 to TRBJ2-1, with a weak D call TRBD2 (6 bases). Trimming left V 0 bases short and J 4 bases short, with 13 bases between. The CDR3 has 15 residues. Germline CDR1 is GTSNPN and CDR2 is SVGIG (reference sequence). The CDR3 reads CAWSVRAGIYNEQFF. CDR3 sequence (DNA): TGTGCCTGGAGTGTAAGGGCGGGAATTTACAATGAGCAGTTCTTC.

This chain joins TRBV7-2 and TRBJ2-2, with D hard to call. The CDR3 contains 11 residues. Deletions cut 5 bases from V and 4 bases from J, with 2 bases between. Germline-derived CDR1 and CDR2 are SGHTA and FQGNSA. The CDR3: CASSPTGELFF. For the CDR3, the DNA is TGTGCCAGCAGCCCCACCGGGGAGCTGTTTTTT.

CDR3 loop: CASSLSRSSGPQHF. Here the CDR3 DNA reads TGTGCCAGCAGTTTATCGAGAAGTTCAGGGCCCCAGCATTTT. The chain couples TRBV27 to TRBJ1-5; D is ambiguous. This CDR3 comprises 14 residues. Germline-derived CDR1 and CDR2 are MNHEY and SMNVEV (reference sequence). V lost 0 bases and J 9 bases, leaving 12 bases between the germline ends.

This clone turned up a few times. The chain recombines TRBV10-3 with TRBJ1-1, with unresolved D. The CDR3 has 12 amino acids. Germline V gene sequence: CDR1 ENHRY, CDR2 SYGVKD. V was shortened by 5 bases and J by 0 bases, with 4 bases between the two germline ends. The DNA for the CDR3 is TGTGCCATCAGTCCGATGAACACTGAAGCTTTCTTT. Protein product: CAISPMNTEAFF.

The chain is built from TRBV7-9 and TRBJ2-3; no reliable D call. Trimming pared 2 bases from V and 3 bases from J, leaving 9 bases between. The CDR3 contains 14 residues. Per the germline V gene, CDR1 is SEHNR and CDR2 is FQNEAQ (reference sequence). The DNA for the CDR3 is TGTGCCAGCAGCTTACCTACCGCGACAGATACGCAGTATTTT. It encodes CASSLPTATDTQYF.